Listed below are T cell receptor beta chains from one sample, sequenced in a study of T cell repertoires in cytomegalovirus infection. From the reads, TCRdb called clonotypes with MiXCR, one entry per CDR3 protein. The sample holds around 290,000 distinct CDR3 sequences, about 26% seen once. The sample comprised PBMCs. These receptors originate from a human donor in good health (CMV status not recorded). Some clones in this sample may be carry-over from other donors' samples. Both conserved end residues are part of each CDR3. A D gene is named only where the DNA matches it firmly. Expanded clones get a size class; other rows say once, few or many, or leave the size out.

clone size,D gene,V gene,CDR3 length,J gene,CDR3 protein,CDR3 DNA
-,-,TRBV19,15,TRBJ2-7,CASGILQGATYEQYF,TGTGCCAGTGGAATCCTACAGGGAGCAACCTACGAGCAGTACTTC
-,-,TRBV29-1,11,TRBJ2-3,CSAPYGGTQYF,TGCAGCGCCCCTTACGGAGGTACGCAGTATTTT
-,TRBD1,TRBV9,15,TRBJ1-1,CASSGKTGVGTEAFF,TGTGCCAGCAGCGGCAAGACAGGGGTGGGCACTGAAGCTTTCTTT
few,TRBD1,TRBV20-1,14,TRBJ2-3,CSARDRTGRDTQYF,TGCAGTGCTAGAGATCGGACAGGACGCGATACGCAGTATTTT
few,TRBD2,TRBV2,16,TRBJ2-1,CASSEARGRLANEQFF,TGTGCCAGCAGTGAAGCGCGCGGAAGACTAGCCAATGAGCAGTTCTTC
few,-,TRBV11-2,12,TRBJ1-1,CASSQLGGEAFF,TGTGCCAGCAGCCAGCTCGGGGGTGAAGCTTTCTTT
few,-,TRBV6-1,13,TRBJ1-5,CASTEGRGQPQHF,TGTGCCAGCACCGAAGGTCGGGGCCAGCCCCAGCATTTT
-,TRBD2,TRBV2,13,TRBJ2-2,CASEGLAAGELFF,TGTGCCAGCGAGGGACTAGCTGCCGGGGAGCTGTTTTTT
-,-,TRBV7-2,12,TRBJ2-7,CASSKQGYEQYF,TGTGCCAGCAGCAAACAAGGGTACGAGCAGTACTTC
few,-,TRBV7-8,15,TRBJ2-5,CASSLDEGRRETQYF,TGTGCCAGCAGCTTAGACGAGGGTAGGAGGGAGACCCAGTACTTC
-,TRBD1,TRBV29-1,15,TRBJ2-1,CSVFETGGAANEQFF,TGCAGCGTTTTTGAGACAGGGGGCGCCGCGAATGAGCAGTTCTTC
-,-,TRBV28,12,TRBJ2-1,CASSSSGHEQFF,TGTGCCAGCAGTTCGAGTGGCCATGAGCAGTTCTTC
many,TRBD2,TRBV12-3/TRBV12-4,15,TRBJ2-3,CASGLGGGITDTQYF,TGTGCCAGCGGACTTGGCGGGGGTATTACAGATACGCAGTATTTT
many,-,TRBV7-8,14,TRBJ1-6,CASSLDGEGTALHF,TGTGCCAGCAGCTTAGACGGGGAGGGTACAGCCCTCCACTTT